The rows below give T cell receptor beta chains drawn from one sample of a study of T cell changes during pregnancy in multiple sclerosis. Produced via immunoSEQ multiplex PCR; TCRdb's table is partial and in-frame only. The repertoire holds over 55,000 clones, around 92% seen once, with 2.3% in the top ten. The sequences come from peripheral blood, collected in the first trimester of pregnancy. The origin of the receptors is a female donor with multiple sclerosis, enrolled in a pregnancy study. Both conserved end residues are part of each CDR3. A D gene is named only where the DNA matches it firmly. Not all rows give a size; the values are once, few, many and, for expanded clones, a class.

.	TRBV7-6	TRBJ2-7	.	TGTGCCAGCAGCTTAGGGCGACAGGACGAGCAGTACTTC	CASSLGRQDEQYF
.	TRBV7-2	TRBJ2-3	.	TGTGCCAGCAGCTTCCAAATAGCGGTCCAGAGGAATACGCAGTATTTT	CASSFQIAVQRNTQYF
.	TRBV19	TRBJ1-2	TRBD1	TGTGCCACTAAGGGACAGGGGCTGGGTGGCTACACCTTC	CATKGQGLGGYTF
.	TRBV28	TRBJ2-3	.	TGTGCCAGCACCCCGGGAGCACAATTCACAGATACGCAGTATTTT	CASTPGAQFTDTQYF
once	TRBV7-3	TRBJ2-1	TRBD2	TGTGCCAGCAGCCCGGGGATAGCGGGGTACAATGAGCAGTTCTTC	CASSPGIAGYNEQFF
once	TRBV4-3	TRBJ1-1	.	TGCGCCAGCAGCCAAGACCCGGACACGAACACTGAAGCTTTCTTT	CASSQDPDTNTEAFF
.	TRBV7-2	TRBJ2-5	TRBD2	TGTGCCAGCAGCTTACAACTAGCGGGGTTAATTGGGACCCAGTACTTC	CASSLQLAGLIGTQYF
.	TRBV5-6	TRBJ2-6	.	TGTGCCAGCAGTATCAGGGTTGGGTCTGGGGCCAACGTCCTGACTTTC	CASSIRVGSGANVLTF
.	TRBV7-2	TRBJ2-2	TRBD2	TGTGCCAGCAGCTTAGAGAAGACTAGCGGGAACACCGGGGAGCTGTTTTTT	CASSLEKTSGNTGELFF
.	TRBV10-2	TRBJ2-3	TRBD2	TGCGCCAGCAGTGAATTTGGCGGGAGTGGAGGCACAGATACGCAGTATTTT	CASSEFGGSGGTDTQYF
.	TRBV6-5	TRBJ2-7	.	TGTGCCAGCAGTTACTCCAAACAGGGAGCTAGCTACGAGCAGTACTTC	CASSYSKQGASYEQYF